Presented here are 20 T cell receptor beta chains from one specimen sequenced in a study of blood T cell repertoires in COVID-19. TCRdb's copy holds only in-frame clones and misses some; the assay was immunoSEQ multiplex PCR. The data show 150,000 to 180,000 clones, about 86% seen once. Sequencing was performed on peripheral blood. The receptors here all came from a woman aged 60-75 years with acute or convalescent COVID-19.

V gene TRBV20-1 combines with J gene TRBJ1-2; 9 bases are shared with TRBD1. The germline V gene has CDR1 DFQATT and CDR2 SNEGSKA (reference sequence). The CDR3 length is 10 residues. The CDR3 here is CTTGGNGYTF. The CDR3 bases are TGCACGACAGGGGGGAATGGCTACACCTTC.

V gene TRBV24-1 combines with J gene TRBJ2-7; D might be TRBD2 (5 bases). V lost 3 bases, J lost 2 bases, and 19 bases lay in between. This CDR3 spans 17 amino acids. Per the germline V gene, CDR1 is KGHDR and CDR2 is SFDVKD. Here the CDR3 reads CATSDLLRERGPYEQYV. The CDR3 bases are TGTGCCACCAGTGATCTACTCCGGGAACGCGGGCCCTACGAGCAGTACGTC.

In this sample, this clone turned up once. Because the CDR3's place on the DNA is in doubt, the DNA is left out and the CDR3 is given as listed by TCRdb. Here the CDR3 reads CASSFGSGGTYNEQFF. This chain links TRBV11-2 with TRBJ2-1; the table's TRBD2 call for D was not verified on the DNA. The CDR3 is made up of 16 amino acids, end residues included. Looked up from germline, CDR1 is SGHAT and CDR2 is FQNNGV.

Written as DNA, the CDR3 is TGTGCCAGCAGTGTCGGGACAGGGGTCCCAGATACGCAGTATTTT. Translation gives CASSVGTGVPDTQYF. This chain links TRBV6-6 with TRBJ2-3; the match to TRBD1 covers 10 bases. The junction had 6 bases not matched to a gene; V was cut back by 5 bases and J by 4 bases. CDR3 length equals 15 residues. The germline V gene encodes CDR1 MNHNY and CDR2 SVGAGI (reference sequence).

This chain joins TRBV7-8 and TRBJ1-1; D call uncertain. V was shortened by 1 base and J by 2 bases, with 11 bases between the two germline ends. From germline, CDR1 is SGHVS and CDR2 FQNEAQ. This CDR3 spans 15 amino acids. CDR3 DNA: TGTGCCAGCAGCTTAGTCTTGGCCAGTAACACTGAAGCTTTCTTT. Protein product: CASSLVLASNTEAFF.

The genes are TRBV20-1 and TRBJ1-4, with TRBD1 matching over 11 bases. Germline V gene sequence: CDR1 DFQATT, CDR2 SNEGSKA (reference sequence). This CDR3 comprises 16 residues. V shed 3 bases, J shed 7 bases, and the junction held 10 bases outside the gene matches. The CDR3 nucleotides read TGCAGTGCTAGTTCAGGACAGGGGGCAGGGTTTGAAAAACTGTTTTTT. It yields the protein CSASSGQGAGFEKLFF.

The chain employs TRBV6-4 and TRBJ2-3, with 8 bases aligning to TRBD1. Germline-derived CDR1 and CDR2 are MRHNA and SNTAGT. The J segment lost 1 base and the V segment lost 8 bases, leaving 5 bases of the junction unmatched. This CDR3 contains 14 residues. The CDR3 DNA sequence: TGTGCCAGCGCGGACAGGGTGGGCACAGATACGCAGTATTTT. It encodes CASADRVGTDTQYF.

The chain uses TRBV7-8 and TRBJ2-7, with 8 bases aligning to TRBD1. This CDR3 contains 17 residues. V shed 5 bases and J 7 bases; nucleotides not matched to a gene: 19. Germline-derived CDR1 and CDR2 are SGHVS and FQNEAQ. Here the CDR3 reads CASSARLGQGTVTEQYV. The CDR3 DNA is TGTGCCAGCAGCGCACGACTTGGACAGGGTACCGTTACAGAGCAGTACGTC.

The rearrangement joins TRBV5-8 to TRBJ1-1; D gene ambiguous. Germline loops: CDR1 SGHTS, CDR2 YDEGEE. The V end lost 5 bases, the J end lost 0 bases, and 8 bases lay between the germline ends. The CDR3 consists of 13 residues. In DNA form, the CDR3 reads TGTGCCAGCAGGCGGTTGATGAACACTGAAGCTTTCTTT. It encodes CASRRLMNTEAFF.

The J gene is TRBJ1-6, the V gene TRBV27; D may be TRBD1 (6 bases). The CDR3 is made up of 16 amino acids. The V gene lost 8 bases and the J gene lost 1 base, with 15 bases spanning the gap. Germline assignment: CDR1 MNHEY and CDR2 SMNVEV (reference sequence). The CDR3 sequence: CASRGGTGSYNSPLHF. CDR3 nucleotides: TGTGCCAGCCGGGGGGGCACAGGGTCCTATAATTCACCCCTCCACTTT.

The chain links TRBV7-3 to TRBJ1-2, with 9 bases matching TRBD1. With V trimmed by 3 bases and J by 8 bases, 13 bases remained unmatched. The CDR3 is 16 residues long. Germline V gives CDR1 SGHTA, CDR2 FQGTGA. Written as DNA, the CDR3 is TGTGCCAGCAGCTTTTCTTATTCACAGGGGGCCGAGGGCTACACCTTC. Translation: CASSFSYSQGAEGYTF.

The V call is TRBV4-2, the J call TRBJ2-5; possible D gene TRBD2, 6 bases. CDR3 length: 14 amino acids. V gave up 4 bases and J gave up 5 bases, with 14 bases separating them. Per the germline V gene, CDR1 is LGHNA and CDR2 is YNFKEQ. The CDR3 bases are TGTGCCAGCAGCCGACGGGACTCCCTGGAGACCCAGTACTTC. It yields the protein CASSRRDSLETQYF.

In DNA, the CDR3 is TGTGCCTGGACCGGGGGAAACTCCTACGAGCAGTACTTC. Translated, it gives CAWTGGNSYEQYF. The chain is built from TRBV30 and TRBJ2-7; D might be TRBD2 (6 bases). Germline V lookup: CDR1 GTSNPN, CDR2 SVGIG (reference sequence). CDR3 length equals 13 residues. V lost 4 bases, J lost 0 bases, and 10 bases lay in between.

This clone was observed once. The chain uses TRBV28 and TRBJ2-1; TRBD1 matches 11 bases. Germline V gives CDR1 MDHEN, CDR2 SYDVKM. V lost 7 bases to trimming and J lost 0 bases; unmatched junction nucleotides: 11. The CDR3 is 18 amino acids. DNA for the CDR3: TGTGCCAGCACCGCGGACAGGGGGCTAAGCATCTCCTACAATGAGCAGTTCTTC. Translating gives CASTADRGLSISYNEQFF.

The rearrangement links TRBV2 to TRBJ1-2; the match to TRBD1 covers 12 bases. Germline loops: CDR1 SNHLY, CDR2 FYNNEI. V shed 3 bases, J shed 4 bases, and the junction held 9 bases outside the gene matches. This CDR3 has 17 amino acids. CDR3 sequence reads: CASSEPAGTGGPYGYTF. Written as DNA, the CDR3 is TGTGCCAGCAGTGAGCCGGCCGGGACAGGGGGCCCCTATGGCTACACCTTC.

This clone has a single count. The CDR3 region has the DNA TGTGCCAGCAGCGTCCCCTACCGCGGCCCTAACTATGGCTACACCTTC. Protein product: CASSVPYRGPNYGYTF. The chain employs TRBV9 and TRBJ1-2; no clear D gene. The CDR3 totals 16 residues. Germline lookup yields CDR1 SGDLS and CDR2 YYNGEE. Trimming cost V 2 bases and J 0 bases, with 14 bases left between them. Full variable domain (missing parts from reference TRBV9 and TRBJ1-2): DSGVTQTPKHLITATGQRVTLRCSPRSGDLSVYWYQQSLDQGLQFLIQYYNGEERAKGNILERFSAQQFPDLHSELNLSSLELGDSALYFCASSVPYRGPNYGYTFGSGTRLTVV.

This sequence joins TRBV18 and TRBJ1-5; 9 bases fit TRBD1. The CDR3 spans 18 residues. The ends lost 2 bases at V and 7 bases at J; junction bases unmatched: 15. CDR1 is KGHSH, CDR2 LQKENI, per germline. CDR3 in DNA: TGTGCCAGCTCACCAATTAGTGTGATCCGACAGGGGGGCCAGCCCCAGCATTTT. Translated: CASSPISVIRQGGQPQHF. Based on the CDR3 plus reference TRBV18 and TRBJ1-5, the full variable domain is NAGVMQNPRHLVRRRGQEARLRCSPMKGHSHVYWYRQLPEEGLKFMVYLQKENIIDESGMPKERFSAEFPKEGPSILRIQQVVRGDSAAYFCASSPISVIRQGGQPQHFGDGTRLSIL.

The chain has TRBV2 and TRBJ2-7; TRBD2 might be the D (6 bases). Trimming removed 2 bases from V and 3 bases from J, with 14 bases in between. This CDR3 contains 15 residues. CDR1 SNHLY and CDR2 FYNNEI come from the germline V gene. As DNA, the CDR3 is TGTGCCAGCAGTGAAAACCCCAACGGGGGCTACGAGCAGTACGTC. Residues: CASSENPNGGYEQYV.

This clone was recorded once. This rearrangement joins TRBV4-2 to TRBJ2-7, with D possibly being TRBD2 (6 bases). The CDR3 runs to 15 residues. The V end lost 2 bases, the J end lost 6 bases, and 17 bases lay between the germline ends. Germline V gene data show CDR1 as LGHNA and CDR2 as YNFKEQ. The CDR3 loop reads CASSQPLLGGGEQYF. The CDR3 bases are TGTGCCAGCAGCCAACCATTACTGGGGGGAGGCGAGCAGTACTTC.

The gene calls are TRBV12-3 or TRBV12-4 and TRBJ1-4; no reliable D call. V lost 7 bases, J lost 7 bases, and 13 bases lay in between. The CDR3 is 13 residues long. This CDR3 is CASTMTLGEKLFF. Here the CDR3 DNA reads TGTGCCAGCACCATGACACTAGGTGAAAAACTGTTTTTT.